A single sample is the source of the 27 T cell receptor beta chains below, sequenced in a study of cytomegalovirus exposure and HLA in healthy donors (dated by TCRdb to about 2017). Receptor libraries were prepared by the immunoSEQ multiplex PCR assay. The multiplex PCR relied on a mix of 60 forward primers for TCR Vbeta segments and 13 reverse primers for TCR Jbeta segments. As stored in TCRdb, this immuneACCESS dataset retains in-frame rearrangements with V and J assigned. A fraction of the clones does not appear; measured against another copy, unresolved V genes explain less than half of the discrepancy, and the remainder lacks a known reason. This sample holds 150,000 to 200,000 clones; about 80% were observed only once. The top ten clonotypes cover approximately 15% of the sample. Source material: PBMCs. The receptors were sampled from a woman between 35 and 50 years old in good health and CMV-seronegative.

V is TRBV5-5 and J is TRBJ1-1; maybe TRBD1 (6 bases). Germline V gene data show CDR1 as SGHKS and CDR2 as YYEKEE (reference sequence). Trimming shortened V by 3 bases and J by 0 bases, and 9 bases separated the two germline ends. This CDR3 has 14 amino acids. Here the CDR3 DNA reads TGTGCCAGCAGCTCTGGGACATTGAACACTGAAGCTTTCTTT. Protein: CASSSGTLNTEAFF.

This chain connects TRBV4-3 to TRBJ2-7, with TRBD1 matching over 10 bases. V gave up 3 bases and J gave up 0 bases; unmatched junction bases: 2. Germline V gives CDR1 LGHNA, CDR2 YSLEER. The CDR3 has 15 residues. Here the CDR3 reads CASSQDRGSSYEQYF. The CDR3 nucleotides are TGCGCCAGCAGCCAGGACAGGGGGTCCTCCTACGAGCAGTACTTC.

This clone was observed a few times. The rearrangement uses TRBV5-5 and TRBJ1-1, with D unclear. This CDR3 comprises 14 residues. CDR1 and CDR2 (germline): SGHKS, YYEKEE (reference sequence). V was pared by 6 bases and J by 1 base, with 13 bases between. The DNA of the CDR3 is TGTGCCAGCACCTCGAGGGCTGGGAACACTGAAGCTTTCTTT. Protein sequence: CASTSRAGNTEAFF.

With respect to this clone: A junction end diverges from the germline sequence, so it may reflect a read error. The rearrangement uses TRBV6-5 and TRBJ1-3; 7 nucleotides match TRBD1. This CDR3 is 15 amino acids long. Germline values: CDR1 MNHEY, CDR2 SVGAGI. CDR3 sequence (DNA): TGTGTCAGCAGTTCGCAGGGGGAAGCTGGAAACACCATATATTTT. Amino acid sequence: CVSSSQGEAGNTIYF.

The chain combines TRBV5-1 with TRBJ2-1, with 9 bases fitting TRBD2. The trim removed 1 base at V and 7 bases at J, leaving 6 bases unmatched. The CDR3 has 15 amino acids. Germline CDR1 reads SGHRS; CDR2 reads YFSETQ. The CDR3 bases are TGCGCCAGCAGCTTGAGTAGCGGGGGTACGAATGAGCAGTTCTTC. It encodes CASSLSSGGTNEQFF.

This chain connects TRBV27 to TRBJ1-1; the match to TRBD1 covers 7 bases. The length of the CDR3 is 15 residues. CDR1 and CDR2 from the germline V gene are MNHEY and SMNVEV (reference sequence). V trimming: 5 bases; J trimming: 7 bases; junction bases outside the gene matches: 13. The CDR3 DNA sequence: TGTGCCAGCAGTCCGCTAGGGCAGGGGGGAGTTGAAGCTTTCTTT. Translated, it gives CASSPLGQGGVEAFF.

This chain connects TRBV6-5 to TRBJ1-2; D possibly corresponds to TRBD1 (6 bases). Trimming removed 8 bases from V and 0 bases from J, with 10 bases in between. CDR1 and CDR2 (germline): MNHEY, SVGAGI. This CDR3 is built from 13 residues. The CDR3 loop is CASWTDTNYGYTF. The CDR3, as DNA: TGTGCCAGCTGGACAGACACTAACTATGGCTACACCTTC.

This clone was counted only a few times. J is TRBJ2-5 and V is TRBV7-2; 8 bases match TRBD1. J was trimmed by 5 bases and V by 2 bases; bases with no gene match: 7. From germline, CDR1 is SGHTA and CDR2 FQGNSA. The CDR3 contains 15 residues. The CDR3 protein is CASSLTQGGFETQYF. The DNA for the CDR3 is TGTGCCAGCAGCTTAACACAGGGGGGATTTGAGACCCAGTACTTC.

V gene TRBV5-6 combines with J gene TRBJ2-1, with 9 bases matching TRBD1. J gave up 8 bases and V 2 bases, and 5 bases lay outside the gene matches. The CDR3 sequence is 14 residues long. CDR1 is SGHDT and CDR2 is YYEEEE in the germline V gene. The CDR3 protein is CASSFRDREHEQFF. The CDR3 bases are TGTGCCAGCAGCTTCCGGGACAGGGAGCATGAGCAGTTCTTC. Combining the CDR3 with reference TRBV5-6 and TRBJ2-1 gives the whole variable domain DAGVTQSPTHLIKTRGQQVTLRCSPKSGHDTVSWYQQALGQGPQFIFQYYEEEERQRGNFPDRFSGHQFPNYSSELNVNALLLGDSALYLCASSFRDREHEQFFGPGTRLTVL.

This chain connects TRBV6-5 to TRBJ1-1; a possible D gene is TRBD1 (5 bases). Germline assignment: CDR1 MNHEY and CDR2 SVGAGI. This CDR3 spans 14 amino acids. V gave up 6 bases and J gave up 8 bases, with 19 bases separating them. DNA for the CDR3: TGTGCCAGCAGGCCGGGGCTCTGGGGAGGGGAAGCTTTCTTT. Its protein product is CASRPGLWGGEAFF.

The chain links TRBV9 to TRBJ2-3; D unclear. Germline V gives CDR1 SGDLS, CDR2 YYNGEE. This CDR3 has 13 residues. V was trimmed by 1 base and J by 3 bases, leaving 6 bases between them. CDR3 in amino acids: CASSVTRTDTQYF. In nucleotides, the CDR3 is TGTGCCAGCAGCGTAACGAGGACAGATACGCAGTATTTT.

The chain joins TRBV9 to TRBJ2-5; TRBD2 matches 14 bases. Looked up from germline, CDR1 is SGDLS and CDR2 is YYNGEE. The CDR3 contains 16 residues. V shed 1 base and J 5 bases; nucleotides not matched to a gene: 4. The CDR3: CASSVRLAGGLETQYF. The CDR3 bases are TGTGCCAGCAGCGTACGACTAGCGGGGGGGCTTGAGACCCAGTACTTC. Drawing the rest from reference TRBV9 and TRBJ2-5, the complete variable domain is DSGVTQTPKHLITATGQRVTLRCSPRSGDLSVYWYQQSLDQGLQFLIQYYNGEERAKGNILERFSAQQFPDLHSELNLSSLELGDSALYFCASSVRLAGGLETQYFGPGTRLLVL.

The rearrangement joins TRBV18 to TRBJ2-4; 11 nucleotides match TRBD2. CDR1 KGHSH and CDR2 LQKENI come from the germline V gene. Trimming at V came to 3 bases and at J to 5 bases, leaving 3 bases not matched to a gene. The CDR3 contains 15 residues. In DNA form, the CDR3 reads TGTGCCAGCTCACCTAGGGGACTAGCGGAAAACATTCAGTACTTC. Its protein is CASSPRGLAENIQYF.

This chain uses TRBV29-1 with TRBJ1-2, with a weak D call TRBD1 (6 bases). CDR1 is SQVTM and CDR2 is ANQGSEA in the germline V gene. The ends were cut back, 3 bases at V and 3 bases at J, with 11 bases in the middle. The CDR3 runs to 13 residues. In nucleotides, the CDR3 is TGCAGCGTTGATACAGGGTGGGACTATGGCTACACCTTC. Amino acid sequence: CSVDTGWDYGYTF.

The chain carries TRBV28 and TRBJ1-5; no firm D call. CDR3 length: 11 residues. From germline, CDR1 is MDHEN and CDR2 SYDVKM. V shed 6 bases and J shed 11 bases, with 11 bases lying between them. CDR3 nucleotides: TGTGCCAGCAGAACTCCGAGAACCCAGCATTTT. Protein sequence: CASRTPRTQHF.

The chain couples TRBV27 to TRBJ2-5; TRBD1 agrees at 10 bases. With the DNA end fitting TRBJ2-7 better, the J assignment may be wrong. CDR1 is MNHEY, CDR2 SMNVEV, per germline (reference sequence). The CDR3 runs 15 residues. CDR3 coding DNA: TGTGCCAGCAGTACCCCGACAGGGGGCAGGTACGAGCAGTACTTC. Protein sequence: CASSTPTGGRYEQYF.

The chain combines TRBV4-2 with TRBJ2-7, with 8 positions matching TRBD2. CDR1 is LGHNA, CDR2 YNFKEQ, per germline. CDR3 length: 15 amino acids. The V gene end was trimmed by 0 bases and the J gene end by 7 bases; junction bases not matched to a gene: 8. CDR3 sequence: CASSQDISGSREQYF. The CDR3 DNA reads as TGTGCCAGCAGCCAAGATATCAGCGGGAGCAGAGAGCAGTACTTC.

CDR3 bases: TGTGCCAGCAGTTTCCGACAGGGAGCCGAGCAGTACTTC. It codes for CASSFRQGAEQYF. This rearrangement joins TRBV6-6 to TRBJ2-7; 7 bases line up with TRBD1. CDR1 MNHNY and CDR2 SVGAGI come from the germline V gene (reference sequence). V was clipped by 4 bases and J by 6 bases; unmatched bases: 6. The length of the CDR3 is 13 residues.

This clone has just a few counts. This rearrangement joins TRBV10-3 to TRBJ2-2, with 7 bases aligning to TRBD1. Germline lookup yields CDR1 ENHRY and CDR2 SYGVKD. CDR3 length equals 14 residues. With 4 bases clipped from V and 3 bases from J, the junction kept 2 bases outside the gene matches. CDR3 amino acids: CAISGTGDTGELFF. The CDR3 bases are TGTGCCATCAGTGGGACAGGAGACACCGGGGAGCTGTTTTTT.

The genes are TRBV4-3 and TRBJ2-1; 7 bases are a match to TRBD2. This CDR3 is built from 14 residues. Germline assignment: CDR1 LGHNA and CDR2 YSLEER. Trimming at V came to 3 bases and at J to 8 bases, leaving 7 bases not matched to a gene. DNA for the CDR3: TGCGCCAGCAGCCACAAATGGGGGGGACATGAGCAGTTCTTC. Amino acid sequence: CASSHKWGGHEQFF.

This chain uses TRBV7-9 with TRBJ1-2; maybe TRBD1 (5 bases). Trimming cost V 1 base and J 8 bases, with 14 bases left between them. Germline CDR1 is SEHNR and CDR2 is FQNEAQ (reference sequence). This CDR3 is built from 14 residues. In DNA form, the CDR3 reads TGTGCCAGCAGCTTAGGGACACCGTCTAGAGGCTACACCTTC. This encodes CASSLGTPSRGYTF.

This clone was observed a few times. The J gene is TRBJ1-1, the V gene TRBV27; 9 nucleotides line up with TRBD1. Germline loops: CDR1 MNHEY, CDR2 SMNVEV (reference sequence). V lost 6 bases and J lost 1; bases outside the gene matches: 15. This CDR3 has 18 residues. CDR3 nucleotide sequence: TGTGCCAGCAGGGCAGGGACAGGGAAAGATTTTCGGAACACTGAAGCTTTCTTT. Amino acid sequence: CASRAGTGKDFRNTEAFF.

The rearrangement uses TRBV7-9 and TRBJ2-1, with 8 bases lining up with TRBD1. The CDR3 runs to 15 residues. V lost 5 bases and J lost 2; bases outside the gene matches: 5. CDR1 is SEHNR and CDR2 is FQNEAQ in the germline V gene (reference sequence). The CDR3 is CASSPDRGPYNEQFF. The CDR3 nucleotides read TGTGCCAGCAGCCCCGACAGGGGTCCCTACAATGAGCAGTTCTTC.

The chain is built from TRBV30 and TRBJ2-5, with 7 bases that match TRBD1. V gave up 3 bases and J gave up 4 bases; unmatched junction bases: 5. Germline CDR1 reads GTSNPN; CDR2 reads SVGIG (reference sequence). This CDR3 contains 13 residues. The CDR3 loop reads CAWSRGQPETQYF. The CDR3 DNA follows: TGTGCCTGGAGCCGGGGACAGCCAGAGACCCAGTACTTC.

The V gene is TRBV6-1, the J gene TRBJ2-5; the D gene is possibly TRBD1 (5 bases). The J call may be wrong; the DNA end is better matched by TRBJ2-7. The CDR3 is 15 residues long. Germline CDR1 reads MNHNS; CDR2 reads SASEGT. CDR3 sequence (DNA): TGTGCCAGCTGGAAACTCGAGTCAGGGAAATACGAGCAGTACTTC. Translation: CASWKLESGKYEQYF.

The gene calls are TRBV28 and TRBJ2-3; 9 positions match TRBD2. In germline, CDR1 is MDHEN, CDR2 SYDVKM. V shed 4 bases, J shed 3 bases, and the junction held 8 bases outside the gene matches. The CDR3 spans 16 residues. CDR3 amino acids: CASSSSGSGGTDTQYF. The CDR3 DNA sequence: TGTGCCAGCAGTTCCTCAGGAAGCGGGGGGACAGATACGCAGTATTTT.

The rearrangement uses TRBV5-1 and TRBJ2-5; a weak D match, TRBD2 (6 bases). Trimming shortened V by 4 bases and J by 5 bases, and 12 bases separated the two germline ends. The CDR3 length is 13 residues. Germline CDR1 reads SGHRS; CDR2 reads YFSETQ. The CDR3 reads CASSREVRETQYF. CDR3 sequence (DNA): TGCGCCAGCAGCAGGGAGGTTAGGGAGACCCAGTACTTC.